The T cell receptor (beta chain) under discussion was sequenced for a study of long-term antiretroviral therapy in people with HIV. J lost 7 bases, V lost 3 bases, and 13 bases had no gene match. CDR3 length equals 16 residues. CDR1 and CDR2 from the germline V gene are MNHEY and SMNVEV (reference sequence). The run of the v3.0 immunoSEQ assay was at survey level. The method was immunoSEQ multiplex PCR; TCRdb's version includes in-frame clones alone and lacks a portion of them. In the table there are about 35,000 clones, approximately 85% of which are singletons. The specimen was unsorted PBMCs, collected 0.3 years after starting antiretroviral therapy. The rearrangement links TRBV27 to TRBJ1-2; 8 positions agree with TRBD1. The receptor was isolated from a man younger than 35 with HIV. Here the CDR3 reads CASSLLQDRAKGGYTF. The CDR3 nucleotides read TGTGCCAGCAGTTTGCTCCAGGACAGGGCGAAGGGTGGCTACACCTTC.